This record looks at one T cell receptor (beta chain) sequence and its context. This sample stems from a study of cytomegalovirus exposure and HLA in healthy donors. PCR involved 60 Vbeta and 13 Jbeta primers. TCRdb keeps only in-frame clones here, not all; method: immunoSEQ multiplex PCR. This sample has around 85,000 clones; about three quarters occur once, and the top ten carry approximately 1%. Source material: PBMCs. The clonotype originates from a male donor in good health and CMV-seronegative.

The DNA for the CDR3 is TGTGCCAGCGACACAGGGGTTGGGGGCTACACCTTC. Protein product: CASDTGVGGYTF. This chain uses TRBV25-1 with TRBJ1-2, with TRBD1 matching over 7 bases. Trimming removed 8 bases from V and 8 bases from J; junction bases left unmatched: 8. The CDR3 runs 12 residues. Per germline, CDR1 MGHDK and CDR2 SYGVNS.